These 26 T cell receptor beta chains originate from one sample sequenced in a study of blood T cell repertoires in COVID-19. Generated by immunoSEQ multiplex PCR, the TCRdb table keeps only in-frame clones and is missing some. The table shows 250,000 to 350,000 clones, with around 87% occurring only once. The sample comprised PBMCs or T cells enriched from blood (not recorded which). These receptors were obtained from a woman aged 30 to 39 who had recovered from COVID-19.

The rearrangement uses TRBV4-3 and TRBJ1-2; 12 nucleotides match TRBD1. Germline V gives CDR1 LGHNA, CDR2 YSLEER. Trimming took 2 bases from V and 4 from J; bases not matched to a gene: 8. CDR3 length equals 17 residues. CDR3 residues: CASSQLGTGGEGYGYTF. The CDR3 bases are TGCGCCAGCAGCCAACTAGGGACAGGGGGCGAAGGCTATGGCTACACCTTC.

The V call is TRBV5-1, the J call TRBJ1-1, with 7 bases aligning to TRBD1. Germline assignment: CDR1 SGHRS and CDR2 YFSETQ. This CDR3 spans 14 amino acids. V shed 4 bases and J 1 base; nucleotides not matched to a gene: 4. In nucleotides, the CDR3 is TGCGCCAGCAGCCGCAGGGGGGAGAACACTGAAGCTTTCTTT. Protein sequence: CASSRRGENTEAFF.

The chain uses TRBV18 and TRBJ2-1, with TRBD2 as a possible D gene (6 bases). V was clipped by 5 bases and J by 9 bases, with 14 bases between them. This CDR3 spans 13 amino acids. Germline loops: CDR1 KGHSH, CDR2 LQKENI. This CDR3 reads CASSSDLGGEQFF. The CDR3, as DNA: TGTGCCAGCTCATCTGACCTGGGGGGTGAGCAGTTCTTC.

The chain employs TRBV30 and TRBJ2-5, with D unresolved. This CDR3 region has 12 residues. Per the germline V gene, CDR1 is GTSNPN and CDR2 is SVGIG (reference sequence). Trimming took off 4 bases at V and 7 bases at J, with 13 bases between the two ends. The CDR3 nucleotides are TGTGCCTGGAAGTTTCTTTCCGGGACCCAGTACTTC. Translating gives CAWKFLSGTQYF. Full variable domain (rest looked up from reference TRBV30 and TRBJ2-5): SQTIHQWPATLVQPVGSPLSLECTVEGTSNPNLYWYRQAAGRGLQLLFYSVGIGQISSEVPQNLSASRPQDRQFILSSKKLLLSDSGFYLCAWKFLSGTQYFGPGTRLLVL.

The CDR3 sequence: CASNESRNEKLFF. In DNA form, the CDR3 reads TGTGCCAGCAACGAGTCTCGCAATGAAAAACTGTTTTTT. The chain employs TRBV28 and TRBJ1-4; unclear D gene. Trimming cost V 7 bases and J 5 bases, with 11 bases left between them. The germline gives CDR1 MDHEN, CDR2 SYDVKM. The CDR3 spans 13 residues.

The chain employs TRBV9 and TRBJ1-2, with unresolved D. CDR1 and CDR2 (germline): SGDLS, YYNGEE. The V end was cut by 6 bases, the J end by 2 bases, with 17 bases between. CDR3 length: 15 amino acids. CDR3 loop: CASTDSKRGNYGYTF. As DNA, the CDR3 is TGTGCCAGCACCGACTCAAAACGGGGAAACTATGGCTACACCTTC.

The rearrangement links TRBV5-8 to TRBJ1-1, with unresolved D. This CDR3 contains 14 residues. The V end was cut by 0 bases, the J end by 4 bases, with 10 bases between. The germline gives CDR1 SGHTS, CDR2 YDEGEE. The CDR3 nucleotides are TGTGCCAGCAGCTTGGGTGGAGGTACCACTGAAGCTTTCTTT. It specifies CASSLGGGTTEAFF. Combining the CDR3 with reference TRBV5-8 and TRBJ1-1 gives the whole variable domain EAGVTQSPTHLIKTRGQQATLRCSPISGHTSVYWYQQALGLGLQFLLWYDEGEERNRGNFPPRFSGRQFPNYSSELNVNALELEDSALYLCASSLGGGTTEAFFGQGTRLTVV.

The rearrangement joins TRBV6-2 or TRBV6-3 to TRBJ1-6; TRBD1 matches 9 bases. This CDR3 has 16 residues. J lost 5 bases, V lost 5 bases, and 7 bases had no gene match. Germline loops: CDR1 MNHEY, CDR2 SVGEGT. The CDR3 DNA reads TGTGCCAGCAGTAGGGGACAGGGACGTGATAATTCACCCCTCCACTTT. As protein: CASSRGQGRDNSPLHF.

This sequence joins TRBV5-8 and TRBJ1-2; D is ambiguous. The germline V and J ends were trimmed by 4 bases and 4 bases, with 14 bases remaining between them. This CDR3 region has 14 residues. The germline CDR1 and CDR2 sequences are SGHTS and YDEGEE. This CDR3 reads CASSPPGVGYGYTF. CDR3 coding DNA: TGTGCCAGCAGCCCCCCCGGGGTCGGCTATGGCTACACCTTC.

V usage is TRBV27 and J usage is TRBJ1-2; D is perhaps TRBD1 (5 bases). This CDR3 comprises 17 residues. Germline CDR1 is MNHEY and CDR2 is SMNVEV (reference sequence). Trimming shortened V by 5 bases and J by 4 bases, and 23 bases separated the two germline ends. This CDR3 reads CASSPTPYYTGPYGYTF. In DNA form, the CDR3 reads TGTGCCAGCAGTCCTACTCCTTACTATACAGGACCCTATGGCTACACCTTC.

The CDR3 bases are TGTGCCAGCACATCCGGGACAGGGGGCTCCTACGAGCAGTACTTC. Translation gives CASTSGTGGSYEQYF. The chain employs TRBV7-6 and TRBJ2-7; 11 nucleotides match TRBD1. CDR1 SGHVS and CDR2 FNYEAQ come from the germline V gene. The ends lost 7 bases at V and 0 bases at J; junction bases unmatched: 5. The CDR3 has 15 amino acids.

As for this clone: The same CDR3 also results from other DNA sequences found in this sample. CDR3 sequence: CASSLSQGSYNEQFF. The CDR3 region has the DNA TGCGCCAGCAGCTTGTCACAGGGTAGCTACAATGAGCAGTTCTTC. V and J are TRBV5-1 and TRBJ2-1; TRBD1 is a possible D gene (6 bases). Germline V gives CDR1 SGHRS, CDR2 YFSETQ. Trimming took 1 base from V and 3 from J, leaving 11 bases between them. The CDR3 sequence is 15 residues long.

The chain couples TRBV9 to TRBJ2-2; 8 nucleotides align to TRBD2. Germline loops: CDR1 SGDLS, CDR2 YYNGEE. The CDR3 consists of 17 residues. Germline trimming cut 2 bases from V and 1 base from J; bases unmatched to any gene: 7. The chain's CDR3 is CASSVGRLARNTGELFF. The CDR3 DNA is TGTGCCAGCAGCGTCGGAAGACTAGCGAGGAACACCGGGGAGCTGTTTTTT.

The V call is TRBV2, the J call TRBJ1-1, with 10 bases that match TRBD1. CDR1 is SNHLY, CDR2 FYNNEI, per germline. The CDR3 totals 16 residues. Unmatched junction bases numbered 13, after V lost 8 bases and J lost 4 bases. The CDR3 coding sequence is TGTGCCAGCGCAAAGGGAGGGACAGGGGTCATCACTGAAGCTTTCTTT. Translating gives CASAKGGTGVITEAFF.

The chain is built from TRBV6-5 and TRBJ2-7; 7 positions agree with TRBD1. Per the germline V gene, CDR1 is MNHEY and CDR2 is SVGAGI. This CDR3 region has 13 residues. Unmatched junction bases numbered 4, after V lost 4 bases and J lost 4 bases. DNA of the CDR3: TGTGCCAGCAGTTGGGACAGACAATACGAGCAGTACTTC. Residues: CASSWDRQYEQYF.

The chain recombines TRBV27 with TRBJ1-2, with D hard to call. CDR3 length: 17 amino acids. The germline CDR1 and CDR2 sequences are MNHEY and SMNVEV (reference sequence). V lost 6 bases to trimming and J lost 0 bases, with 20 bases between them. In DNA, the CDR3 is TGTGCCAGCAGATTGGTGTACGAGGGATATTCTAACTATGGCTACACCTTC. Amino acids: CASRLVYEGYSNYGYTF.

This chain connects TRBV7-9 to TRBJ2-5; 7 nucleotides agree with TRBD1. The CDR3 is made up of 14 amino acids. With V trimmed by 5 bases and J by 1 base, 4 bases remained unmatched. Germline V CDR1 and CDR2: SEHNR, FQNEAQ (reference sequence). The CDR3 DNA follows: TGTGCCAGCAGCCCCTGGGACAGCCAAGAGACCCAGTACTTC. Its protein product is CASSPWDSQETQYF.

The V and J genes are TRBV27 and TRBJ2-3; D is uncertain. The germline V and J ends were trimmed by 1 base and 3 bases, with 8 bases remaining between them. This CDR3 is 14 amino acids long. Germline-derived CDR1 and CDR2 are MNHEY and SMNVEV (reference sequence). Here the CDR3 reads CASSLYQWTDTQYF. DNA for the CDR3: TGTGCCAGCAGTTTATATCAGTGGACAGATACGCAGTATTTT.

This sequence joins TRBV3-1 (or the pseudogene TRBV3-2) and TRBJ2-7; the match to TRBD1 covers 10 bases. The germline V gene encodes CDR1 LGHDT and CDR2 YNNKEL (reference sequence). This CDR3 is built from 15 residues. V lost 2 bases and J lost 3; bases outside the gene matches: 4. This CDR3 is CASSQTWTGGYEQYF. CDR3 bases: TGTGCCAGCAGCCAAACCTGGACAGGGGGCTACGAGCAGTACTTC.

The chain couples TRBV19 to TRBJ2-4, with 7 bases aligning to TRBD1. The CDR3 is 15 amino acids. Per germline, CDR1 LNHDA and CDR2 SQIVND (reference sequence). V lost 9 bases and J lost 8; bases outside the gene matches: 16. This CDR3 reads CASSSTGMELDIQYF. CDR3 bases: TGTGCCAGCTCGTCGACAGGGATGGAGTTGGACATTCAGTACTTC.

This chain uses TRBV5-5 with TRBJ2-7; D is perhaps TRBD1 (6 bases). The CDR3 has 13 amino acids. V lost 0 bases, J lost 5 bases, and 9 bases lay in between. Per the germline V gene, CDR1 is SGHKS and CDR2 is YYEKEE (reference sequence). The CDR3 DNA sequence: TGTGCCAGCAGCTTGGTTGCAGGGGACGAGCAGTACTTC. Translating it yields CASSLVAGDEQYF.

V gene TRBV7-2 combines with J gene TRBJ1-1; D is undetermined. Trimming removed 5 bases at V and 0 bases at J, with 7 bases between. CDR3 length: 13 amino acids. Looked up from germline, CDR1 is SGHTA and CDR2 is FQGNSA. The CDR3 region is CASSANMNTEAFF. The CDR3 DNA is TGTGCCAGCAGCGCCAACATGAACACTGAAGCTTTCTTT. Looking up the rest from reference TRBV7-2 and TRBJ1-1 gives the full variable domain: GAGVSQSPSNKVTEKGKDVELRCDPISGHTALYWYRQSLGQGLEFLIYFQGNSAPDKSGLPSDRFSAERTGGSVSTLTIQRTQQEDSAVYLCASSANMNTEAFFGQGTRLTVV.

The V gene is TRBV25-1, the J gene TRBJ1-4, with TRBD1 matching 8 bases. The CDR3 covers 15 residues. Trimming cost V 3 bases and J 6 bases; bases outside gene matches: 6. Germline loops: CDR1 MGHDK, CDR2 SYGVNS. DNA of the CDR3: TGTGCCAGCAGTGATCCAACAGGGGGGGATGAAAAACTGTTTTTT. Protein sequence: CASSDPTGGDEKLFF. Full variable domain (remainder filled in from reference TRBV25-1 and TRBJ1-4): EADIYQTPRYLVIGTGKKITLECSQTMGHDKMYWYQQDPGMELHLIHYSYGVNSTEKGDLSSESTVSRIRTEHFPLTLESARPSHTSQYLCASSDPTGGDEKLFFGSGTQLSVL.

The chain couples TRBV28 to TRBJ2-7; TRBD1 matches 7 bases. J gave up 2 bases and V 6 bases, and 4 bases lay outside the gene matches. CDR1 is MDHEN and CDR2 is SYDVKM in the germline V gene. This CDR3 region has 13 residues. CDR3 sequence: CASSWDSTYEQYF. The CDR3 DNA reads as TGTGCCAGCAGCTGGGACAGTACCTACGAGCAGTACTTC.

V and J are TRBV5-6 and TRBJ1-4; D is unclear. Looked up from germline, CDR1 is SGHDT and CDR2 is YYEEEE. Trimming left V 10 bases short and J 7 bases short, with 14 bases between. The CDR3 sequence is 12 residues long. CDR3 in DNA: TGTGCCTCTGGGCGGGCAAGTGAAAAACTGTTTTTT. Residues: CASGRASEKLFF.

V gene TRBV5-1 combines with J gene TRBJ1-3; D unresolved. CDR3 size: 13 residues. CDR1 is SGHRS, CDR2 YFSETQ, per germline. The V and J ends lost 1 base and 6 bases respectively, with 8 bases between them. In nucleotides, the CDR3 is TGCGCCAGCAGCTTGAGTCGAGAAAACACCATATATTTT. This encodes CASSLSRENTIYF. Combining the CDR3 with reference TRBV5-1 and TRBJ1-3 gives the whole variable domain KAGVTQTPRYLIKTRGQQVTLSCSPISGHRSVSWYQQTPGQGLQFLFEYFSETQRNKGNFPGRFSGRQFSNSRSEMNVSTLELGDSALYLCASSLSRENTIYFGEGSWLTVV.